A selection of T cell receptor beta chains follows, all from one sample in a study of shared clonotypes between healthy human individuals. Measured with immunoSEQ multiplex PCR; TCRdb has only the in-frame clones, and not every one. The sample gives over a million clones, about 80% of which show up once; 0.5% to 0.6% is in the top ten. Material for sequencing was memory CD4+ T cells from PBMCs. The receptor set was obtained from a man younger than 30 in good health. Some clones in this sample may be carry-over from other donors' samples. Both conserved end residues are part of each CDR3. The D gene is left open where the match is weak. Only part of the rows carry a size: once, few, many, or a class if the clone is expanded.

clone size,V gene,J gene,D gene,CDR3 DNA,CDR3 protein
NA,TRBV5-8,TRBJ1-1,NA,TGTGCCAGCAGCCGCAGGGGTGCGAACACTGAAGCTTTCTTT,CASSRRGANTEAFF
NA,TRBV2,TRBJ2-7,TRBD1,TGTGCCAGCAGTGAAGGCCGGACAGGGATGGGCGAGCAGTACTTC,CASSEGRTGMGEQYF
NA,TRBV2,TRBJ2-1,TRBD1,TGTGCCAGCAGCCTACAGGGGGCGGGTTACAATGAGCAGTTCTTC,CASSLQGAGYNEQFF
NA,TRBV7-9,TRBJ2-7,TRBD1,TGTGCCAGCAGCCTGGGACAGCTGTACGAGCAGTACTTC,CASSLGQLYEQYF
NA,TRBV11-2,TRBJ2-3,NA,TGTGCCAGCACCAGGGGAGCCCCCTTTCGAGATACGCAGTATTTT,CASTRGAPFRDTQYF
once,TRBV18,TRBJ1-1,NA,TGTGCCAGCTCACCACCGGGGGGCGGAAGATTAATCTCTGAAGCTTTCTTT,CASSPPGGGRLISEAFF
NA,TRBV2,TRBJ1-2,NA,TGTGCCACCATTAAAGAGAAAACTAACTATGGCTACACCTTC,CATIKEKTNYGYTF
many,TRBV27,TRBJ1-3,NA,TGTGCCAGCAGTTTATCGGGGACGCGGGCTGGAAACACCATATATTTT,CASSLSGTRAGNTIYF
NA,TRBV5-1,TRBJ2-5,TRBD1,TGCGCCAGCAGCTCGGGATTGGGACAGGGGTACGAGACCCAGTACTTC,CASSSGLGQGYETQYF
NA,TRBV18,TRBJ1-5,NA,TGTGCCAGCTCAGTCACAGGGTGGAATCAGCCCCAGCATTTT,CASSVTGWNQPQHF
NA,TRBV28,TRBJ2-7,NA,TGTGCCAGCAGGGCAGGGCGTTGGGCGGGGGAGCAGTACTTC,CASRAGRWAGEQYF
NA,TRBV6-5,TRBJ2-7,TRBD2,TGTGCCAGCAGCCACCTTAGCGGGGGTTCCTACGAGCAGTACTTC,CASSHLSGGSYEQYF
NA,TRBV4-3,TRBJ1-4,NA,TGCGCCAGCAGCCAAGAAGGGGAAACTAATGAAAAACTGTTTTTT,CASSQEGETNEKLFF
NA,TRBV11-2,TRBJ2-7,NA,TGTGCCAGCAGCTTAGCCTCAGTCGAGCAGTACTTC,CASSLASVEQYF
NA,TRBV7-9,TRBJ2-3,NA,TGTGCCAGCAGCTTAAGTAGATCCGCCGGTACAGATACGCAGTATTTT,CASSLSRSAGTDTQYF
NA,TRBV11-2,TRBJ1-2,NA,TGTGCCAGCAGCTTAGATTGGCAGCGCCCTGCTAACTATGGCTACACCTTC,CASSLDWQRPANYGYTF
many,TRBV28,TRBJ2-7,NA,TGTGCCAGCAGTTCGGTGTGGGGAACAGCGAGCTCCTACGAGCAGTACTTC,CASSSVWGTASSYEQYF
NA,TRBV19,TRBJ2-7,NA,TGTGCCAGTAGTATCAGGAGCGGTACTCTTTTCTACGAGCAGTACTTC,CASSIRSGTLFYEQYF
NA,TRBV5-5,TRBJ2-6,NA,TGTGCCAGCAGCAAAGACTCTGGGGCCAACGTCCTGACTTTC,CASSKDSGANVLTF
few,TRBV5-3,TRBJ1-1,NA,TGTGCCTGTCTGGGGTGGGTCGGCACTGAAGCTTTCTTT,CACLGWVGTEAFF
NA,TRBV15,TRBJ2-5,NA,TGTGCCACCAGCAGAGATGGAGGTGGGGAGACCCAGTACTTC,CATSRDGGGETQYF
NA,TRBV6-1,TRBJ2-7,TRBD2,TGTGCCAGCACTCAGGGAGGGATTAGTTCCTACGAGCAGTACTTC,CASTQGGISSYEQYF
NA,TRBV27,TRBJ1-6,NA,TGTGCCAGCAGTTTGGAGGGAGGATCACCCCTCCACTTT,CASSLEGGSPLHF
NA,TRBV6-5,TRBJ2-4,NA,TGTGCCAGCAGTTCCCCGCGGACGAGAAACATTCAGTACTTC,CASSSPRTRNIQYF
few,TRBV29-1,TRBJ2-5,NA,TGCAGCGTTGAAAAGGCTACCCAAGAGACCCAGTACTTC,CSVEKATQETQYF
once,TRBV7-9,TRBJ2-3,TRBD2,TGTGCCAGCAGCAAAGGACTAGCGGGACCTTCGGATACGCAGTATTTT,CASSKGLAGPSDTQYF
NA,TRBV7-3,TRBJ2-1,TRBD1,TGTGCCAGCAGCTTACACCAGGGGGCCTACAATGAGCAGTTCTTC,CASSLHQGAYNEQFF
NA,TRBV7-9,TRBJ2-2,TRBD1,TGTGCCAGCAGCCCGGACAGGGCCAGAGCCGGGGAGCTGTTTTTT,CASSPDRARAGELFF
NA,TRBV5-5,TRBJ2-7,TRBD1,TGTGCCAGCAGCTTAACAGGGGGTGACGAGCAGTACTTC,CASSLTGGDEQYF